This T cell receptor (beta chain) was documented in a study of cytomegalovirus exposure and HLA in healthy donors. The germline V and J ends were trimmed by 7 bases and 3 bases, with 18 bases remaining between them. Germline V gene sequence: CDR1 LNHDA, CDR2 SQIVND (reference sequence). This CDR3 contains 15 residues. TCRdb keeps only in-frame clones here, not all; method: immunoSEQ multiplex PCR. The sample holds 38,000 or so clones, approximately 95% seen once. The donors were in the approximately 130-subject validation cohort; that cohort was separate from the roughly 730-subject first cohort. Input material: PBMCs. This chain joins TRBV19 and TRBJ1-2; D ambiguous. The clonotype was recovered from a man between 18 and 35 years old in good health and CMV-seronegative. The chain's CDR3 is CASIARAGNDYGYTF. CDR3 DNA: TGTGCCAGTATAGCAAGGGCGGGTAACGACTATGGCTACACCTTC.